This TCR beta chain was observed in a study of T-cell memory formation after mild COVID-19 (dated by TCRdb to the early 2020s). Turning to the overall study: TCR sequence clusters from the two donors were found to be largely donor specific. In two donors, T-cell clones that expanded and contracted after mild COVID-19 were followed by sequencing TCRalpha and TCRbeta repertoires longitudinally. Two young, previously healthy adult volunteers, one female and one male, were included in the cohort.

Trimming leaves V shorter by 3 bases and J shorter by 5 bases, with the junction holding 9 bases beyond the gene matches. From cysteine to phenylalanine, the CDR3 is 15 amino acids long. Of the read, only the CDR3 DNA is kept; its 45 bases are in frame from base 1. CDR1 and CDR2, per the germline V gene, are SGHRS and YFSETQ. Comments on this clonotype: Its antigen specificity is not known. Base qualities were left out, and no much larger clone turns up one base away.

Ficoll-Paque density gradient centrifugation was used to isolate PBMCs. TCRdb shows the sequencer as Illumina NovaSeq 6000. cDNA libraries for TCRalpha and TCRbeta were prepared by 5'RACE using constant-segment primers, with sample barcodes and unique molecular identifiers added. RNA was extracted from every sample with Trizol reagent. Amplification of the libraries took two PCR steps, and the second step added a second sample barcode plus Illumina TruSeq adapters. The libraries were sequenced on an Illumina NovaSeq using 2 x 150 bp paired-end reads. As for the original processing: The reads were demultiplexed and collapsed into UMI-guided consensus sequences using migec v1.2.7. With mixcr v2.1.11, UMI consensuses were aligned to TRA and TRB V and J templates and assembled into clonotypes. Expanded or contracted clonotypes were those called significant by both edgeR and NoisET, with noise models trained on biological replicates. For edgeR calls, the cutoffs were a false discovery rate-adjusted p below 0.01 and a log2 fold-change threshold of 1. As an exploratory analysis of dynamics, max-normalized trajectories of the 1000 most abundant clonotypes were examined with PCA combined with hierarchical clustering. The CD4 or CD8 phenotype of responding clones was assigned using the separately sequenced CD4+ and CD8+ repertoires. The public sequencing data were trimmed at Q25 with fastp and processed into clonotypes with MiXCR by TCRdb, which kept only in-frame beta chains. Rows with one shared CDR3 protein collapse into an entry with the most common genes and DNA. What appears here as the V and J calls and clone size reflects TCRdb's work, not the paper's. This sample lists approximately 430,000 distinct CDR3 sequences; 20% to 30% were detected once. Clones ranked in the top ten supply around 13% of the sample.

General conclusions and limits of the study: The second-wave clones that peaked on day 37 were not confirmed to be SARS-CoV-2 specific. Some responding clones were detected in pre-infection memory, suggesting pre-existing cross-reactive memory T cells joined the SARS-CoV-2 response. Balanced CD4/CD8 phenotypes were observed for clones contracting from day 15 to 85, whereas a bias towards CD4+ was observed for a second wave of clones expanding from day 15 to 37. Only a couple of mild cases were covered in the study, and larger cohorts including severe cases with pre-infection samples were considered necessary. Contracting CD4+ clones appeared mostly in the CM and EM memory subsets, whereas CD8+ clones were enriched in EMRA.

The chain is made from TRBV5-1 and TRBJ2-5, and 8 junctional nucleotides match TRBD2. Source material: PBMCs or a T cell subset sorted from them (not recorded which). This TCR came from an adult woman who had mild COVID-19 (a few samples of this study predate the infection). The sample titles of this study are shuffled in the database, so cell type and time point are left out; the donor was told from shared clones. DNA sequence: TGCGCCAGCAGCTCCTCGGTCGGGGGGGTGGAGACCCAGTACTTC. This translates into CASSSSVGGVETQYF.